This entry concerns a single T cell receptor (beta chain). Its antigen is currently not known. The input lacks base qualities; no much larger clone sits a single base away. This sample is part of a study of blood T cells in healthy people across ages (dated by TCRdb to the mid-2010s). Turning to the overall study: In model experiments, template switching captured about one uniquely barcoded TCR beta cDNA molecule for every two T cells. Age-related changes in TCR beta repertoire diversity were measured in the study by deep sequencing normalized with unique cDNA molecular identifiers. The donors were divided into four age groups: young (average around 16 years), middle-aged (under 40), aged (about 61) and long-lived (82). To avoid experimental bias, donors of different ages were randomly spread across the sequencing lanes. Using the same blood draw, the study looked at two additional independent replicas of 1 million unique cDNA reads for two donors, one aged 18 to 30 and the other aged 80 or older. General conclusions and limits of the study: Because donor CMV infection status was unknown, age-related changes in expanded clonotypes were potentially confounded. The percentage of naive T cells measured by flow cytometry correlated strongly with observed TCR beta diversity. Estimates of total diversity from one million sequenced T cells were regarded as lower bounds and underestimates. Compared with the aged group, more naive CD4+ T cells, fewer expanded clones and increased TCR diversity were shown by the long-lived group, suggesting age selection. Since profiling was done on bulk unsorted PBMCs, naive and antigen-experienced compartments could not be conclusively compared. As age increased, observed TCR beta diversity per million T cells dropped in a roughly linear way, and a significant reduction was already evident by age roughly 36.

Receptor libraries were prepared by 5' RACE. Data came from an Illumina HiSeq 2500. A second PCR of about 6 to 12 cycles was run with a J-beta primer mix and a sample-barcoded 5' primer. A unique molecular identifier was introduced onto each TCR beta cDNA molecule by a template-switch 5' adaptor carrying 12 random nucleotides. Each sample yielded at least 2.5 million CDR3-containing paired-end reads. First-strand cDNA was synthesized from all RNA with the Mint cDNA synthesis kit, primed by a TRBC-specific oligonucleotide. Following uracil-DNA glycosylase treatment, all cDNA underwent a first 18-cycle PCR with the universal primers M1SS and BC2_uni_R. The study's own analysis went as follows. For normalization, 1 million high-quality reads, each with a distinct molecular identifier, were randomly selected from each sample. Instead of being binned into consensus sequences, reads that shared molecular identifiers were thrown out. CDR3 identification, clonotype clustering and error correction used MiTCR with a Q25 quality threshold and the strictest error-elimination algorithm. A nonparametric unseen species model using Euler transformation provided a lower-bound estimate of total TCR beta diversity. In TCRdb, the public reads were trimmed at Q25 with fastp and aligned with MiXCR, with productive beta chains retained. Rows matching on CDR3 protein sequence are summarized as one entry with the most common DNA and genes. It is TCRdb's table, rather than the study itself, that gives the V and J calls and clone size. This sample gives 1.5 million to 2 million distinct CDR3 sequences in total; around half of them show up just once. Clones ranked in the top ten supply 2.1% of the sample.

V loses 7 bases, J loses 7 bases, and the germline ends lie 17 bases apart. CDR1 and CDR2, looked up from the germline V gene, are SGHTA and FQGNSA. The CDR3 runs 14 residues from the cysteine to the phenylalanine. Only the CDR3 DNA stays, 42 bases, in frame from base 1. The donors were 40 or so Caucasian individuals from Russia, aged about 6 to 100 years, who were systemically healthy. Each donor gave approximately 10 milliliters of peripheral blood, collected into EDTA-treated Vacutainer tubes. Ficoll-Paque density-gradient centrifugation was used to isolate PBMCs, with at least 6 million per sample. Trizol reagent was used to extract total RNA from PBMCs, with at least 6 micrograms per sample. The percentages of naive CD45RAhigh/CD27high T cells were determined by flow cytometry on a PBMC aliquot from every donor.

The source is a woman aged 40-49 years in good health. Sequencing was done on a sample of blood. The V and J segments used are TRBV7-2 and TRBJ2-4, and TRBD2 may be the D gene, going by 7 matching bases. For the CDR3, the sequence is CASTDPAGANIQYF. The sequence in DNA is TGTGCCAGCACCGACCCCGCGGGGGCGAACATTCAGTACTTC.